The 9 T cell receptor beta chains given below trace back to one sample, sequenced in a study of T cells in localized non-small cell lung cancer. Some clones are missing from TCRdb's copy, which holds only in-frame ones; the method was immunoSEQ multiplex PCR. The table has roughly 71,000 clones, about 86% seen once. Sequenced here: peripheral blood, sampled before any cancer treatment. Source of these receptors: a male donor at least 60 years old with stage III squamous cell lung carcinoma.

The chain carries TRBV9 and TRBJ1-5, with D possibly being TRBD1 (5 bases). The CDR3 length is 15 residues. Germline V gene sequence: CDR1 SGDLS, CDR2 YYNGEE. V gave up 4 bases and J gave up 1 base, with 12 bases separating them. The CDR3 loop reads CASSLRGDSNQPQHF. As DNA, the CDR3 is TGTGCCAGCAGCCTTCGAGGGGACAGCAATCAGCCCCAGCATTTT.

The genes are TRBV28 and TRBJ1-2; the match to TRBD1 covers 7 bases. The CDR3 sequence is 13 residues long. V was clipped by 8 bases and J by 5 bases; unmatched bases: 8. CDR1 and CDR2 from the germline V gene are MDHEN and SYDVKM. Written as DNA, the CDR3 is TGTGCCAGCGGGGGGGACAGAGCGTATGGCTACACCTTC. This sequence encodes CASGGDRAYGYTF.

V gene TRBV7-2 combines with J gene TRBJ2-7; D remains ambiguous. Germline values: CDR1 SGHTA, CDR2 FQGNSA. V was pared by 4 bases and J by 0 bases, with 7 bases between. The CDR3 totals 13 residues. CDR3 in amino acids: CASSSDASYEQYF. The CDR3 nucleotides read TGTGCCAGCAGCTCGGACGCCTCCTACGAGCAGTACTTC.

This chain uses TRBV4-3 with TRBJ2-7, with D tentatively TRBD1 (7 bases). The length of the CDR3 is 16 residues. The V end lost 4 bases, the J end lost 2 bases, and 18 bases lay between the germline ends. Germline V gives CDR1 LGHNA, CDR2 YSLEER. CDR3 in amino acids: CASSRGGGTVPYEQYF. For the CDR3, the DNA is TGCGCCAGCAGCCGAGGGGGCGGGACAGTTCCCTACGAGCAGTACTTC.

J is TRBJ1-3 and V is TRBV27, with a possible D match to TRBD1 (5 bases). There are 17 residues in the CDR3. The V gene lost 5 bases and the J gene lost 0 bases, with 17 bases spanning the gap. In germline, CDR1 is MNHEY, CDR2 SMNVEV (reference sequence). The CDR3 sequence: CASSPRGTARSGNTIYF. The DNA for the CDR3 is TGTGCCAGCAGTCCCCGTGGGACGGCCCGCTCTGGAAACACCATATATTTT.

The chain has TRBV28 and TRBJ1-5; tentative D call: TRBD1 (6 bases). CDR1 is MDHEN, CDR2 SYDVKM, per germline. The CDR3 contains 15 residues. Deletions cut 7 bases from V and 1 base from J, with 14 bases between. Here the CDR3 reads CASKKGGSSNQPQHF. The CDR3 bases are TGTGCCAGCAAAAAGGGGGGTTCGAGCAATCAGCCCCAGCATTTT.

This clone came up once. The chain links TRBV6-1 to TRBJ2-3, with 12 bases that match TRBD2. This CDR3 is 13 amino acids long. Looked up from germline, CDR1 is MNHNS and CDR2 is SASEGT. Trimming at V came to 11 bases and at J to 8 bases, leaving 8 bases not matched to a gene. CDR3 in DNA: TGTGCCGGTGGACTAGCGGGATACGGTACGCAGTATTTT. As protein: CAGGLAGYGTQYF.

This clone appeared a single time. The chain couples TRBV6-4 to TRBJ2-6; tentative D call: TRBD1 (6 bases). This CDR3 region has 16 residues. Germline CDR1 reads MRHNA; CDR2 reads SNTAGT. Between the trimmed V and J ends, which lost 0 bases and 4 bases, there was a span of 10 bases. The CDR3 spells CASSDSGQPGANVLTF. In DNA, the CDR3 is TGTGCCAGCAGTGACTCCGGACAGCCCGGGGCCAACGTCCTGACTTTC.

The CDR3 DNA reads TGCAGCGTTGGGGGGGGCGAAAAACTGTTTTTT. It encodes CSVGGGEKLFF. V usage is TRBV29-1 and J usage is TRBJ1-4, with D perhaps matching TRBD1 (6 bases). CDR1 and CDR2 (germline): SQVTM, ANQGSEA. This CDR3 is 11 amino acids long. V was shortened by 4 bases and J by 8 bases, with 8 bases between the two germline ends.